One sample yielded the 5 T cell receptor beta chains listed below, sequenced in a study of T cells in Graves' hyperthyroidism and ophthalmopathy. The source material, RNA transcripts, was used to amplify TCR beta CDR3 regions. HTBI primers were the set used in a first-round RT-PCR of the TCR CDR3. TCRdb ran MiXCR on the multiplex PCR reads and lists one entry per CDR3 protein. The sample lists fewer than 500,000 distinct CDR3 sequences; under 15% were seen once. The sequenced sample consisted of blood. Source of these receptors: a man aged 18 to 29 with Graves' ophthalmopathy.

This clonotype was seen at least ten times. V usage is TRBV3-1 and J usage is TRBJ1-1; tentative D call: TRBD1 (6 bases). CDR3 length equals 15 residues. Per the germline V gene, CDR1 is LGHDT and CDR2 is YNNKEL (reference sequence). The V end lost 2 bases, the J end lost 4 bases, and 14 bases lay between the germline ends. As DNA, the CDR3 is TGTGCCAGCAGCCAATCGGACAGCCCGAGCACTGAAGCTTTCTTT. Protein: CASSQSDSPSTEAFF.

This clonotype appeared many times. J is TRBJ1-5 and V is TRBV6-5, with D hard to call. The CDR3 runs 17 residues. CDR1 is MNHEY, CDR2 SVGAGI, per germline. The V end was cut by 2 bases, the J end by 0 bases, with 14 bases between. The CDR3 DNA follows: TGTGCCAGCAGTTACCCCGTGACCCAAAATAGCAATCAGCCCCAGCATTTT. Its translation is CASSYPVTQNSNQPQHF.

In this sample, this clonotype turned up many times. The gene calls are TRBV7-3 and TRBJ2-5; D gene ambiguous. CDR1 and CDR2 (germline): SGHTA, FQGTGA. This CDR3 contains 15 residues. The V and J ends lost 3 bases and 2 bases respectively, with 13 bases between them. The CDR3 DNA sequence: TGTGCCAGCAGCTTTAGTGGAATGGTTCAAGAGACCCAGTACTTC. Translation gives CASSFSGMVQETQYF.

This clonotype was seen repeatedly, ten times or more. This chain joins TRBV20-1 and TRBJ2-5; D tentatively reads TRBD1 or TRBD2 (5 bases each). CDR1 is DFQATT, CDR2 SNEGSKA, per germline (reference sequence). V was pared by 3 bases and J by 4 bases, with 12 bases between. The CDR3 length is 13 residues. This CDR3 reads CSARPGTGETQYF. CDR3 DNA: TGCAGTGCTAGGCCAGGGACGGGAGAGACCCAGTACTTC.

The table lists this clonotype with many counts. The chain employs TRBV4-1 and TRBJ2-7; D may be TRBD1 (6 bases). Germline loops: CDR1 MGHRA, CDR2 YSYEKL. The ends were cut back, 1 base at V and 7 bases at J, with 20 bases in the middle. The length of the CDR3 is 16 residues. The CDR3: CASSQAGGRDTDEQYF. The CDR3, as DNA: TGCGCCAGCAGCCAAGCGGGCGGCCGGGACACAGATGAGCAGTACTTC.